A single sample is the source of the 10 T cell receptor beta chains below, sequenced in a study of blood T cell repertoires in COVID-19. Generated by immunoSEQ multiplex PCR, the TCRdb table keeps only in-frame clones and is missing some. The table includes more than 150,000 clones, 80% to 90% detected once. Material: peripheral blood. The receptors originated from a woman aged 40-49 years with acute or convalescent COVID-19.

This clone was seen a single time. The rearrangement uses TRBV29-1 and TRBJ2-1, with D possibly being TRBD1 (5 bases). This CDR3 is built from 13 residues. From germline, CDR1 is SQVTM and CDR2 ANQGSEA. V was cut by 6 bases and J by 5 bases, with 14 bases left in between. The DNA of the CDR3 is TGCAGCGTGATTCAGGGCTACGACAATGAGCAGTTCTTC. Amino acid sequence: CSVIQGYDNEQFF.

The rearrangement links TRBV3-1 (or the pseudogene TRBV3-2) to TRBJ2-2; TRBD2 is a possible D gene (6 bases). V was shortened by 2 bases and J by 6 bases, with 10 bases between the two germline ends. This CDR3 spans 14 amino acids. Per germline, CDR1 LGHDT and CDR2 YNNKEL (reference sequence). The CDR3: CASSQRGGAGELFF. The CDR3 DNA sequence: TGTGCCAGCAGCCAACGTGGCGGGGCCGGGGAGCTGTTTTTT.

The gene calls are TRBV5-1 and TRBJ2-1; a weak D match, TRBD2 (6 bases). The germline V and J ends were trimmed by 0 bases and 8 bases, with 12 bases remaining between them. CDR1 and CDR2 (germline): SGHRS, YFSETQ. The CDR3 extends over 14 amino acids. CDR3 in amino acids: CASSLDGSGDEQFF. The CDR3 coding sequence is TGCGCCAGCAGCTTGGACGGGAGTGGGGATGAGCAGTTCTTC.

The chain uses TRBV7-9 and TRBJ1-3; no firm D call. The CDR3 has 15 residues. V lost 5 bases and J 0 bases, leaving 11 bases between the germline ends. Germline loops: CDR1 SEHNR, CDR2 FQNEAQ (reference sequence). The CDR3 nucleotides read TGTGCCAGCAGCCCACAAGGGAGCTCTGGAAACACCATATATTTT. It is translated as CASSPQGSSGNTIYF.

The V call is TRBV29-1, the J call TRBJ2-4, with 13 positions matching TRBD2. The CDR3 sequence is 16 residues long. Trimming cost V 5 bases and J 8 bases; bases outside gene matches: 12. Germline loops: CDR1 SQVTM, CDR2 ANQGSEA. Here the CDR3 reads CSVKPATSGGAYIQYF. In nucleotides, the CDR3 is TGCAGCGTTAAACCCGCAACTAGCGGGGGGGCTTACATTCAGTACTTC.

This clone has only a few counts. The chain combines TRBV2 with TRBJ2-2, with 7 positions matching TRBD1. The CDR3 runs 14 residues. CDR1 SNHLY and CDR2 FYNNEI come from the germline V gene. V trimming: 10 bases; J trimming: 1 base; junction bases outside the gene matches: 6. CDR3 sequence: CAKTGTENTGELFF. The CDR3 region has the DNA TGTGCCAAAACCGGGACAGAGAACACCGGGGAGCTGTTTTTT. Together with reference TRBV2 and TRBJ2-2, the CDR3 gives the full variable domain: EPEVTQTPSHQVTQMGQEVILRCVPISNHLYFYWYRQILGQKVEFLVSFYNNEISEKSEIFDDQFSVERPDGSNFTLKIRSTKLEDSAMYFCAKTGTENTGELFFGEGSRLTVL.

CDR3: CASSLARLGENIQYF. CDR3 nucleotide sequence: TGCGCCAGCAGCTTGGCCCGGCTAGGAGAAAACATTCAGTACTTC. The V call is TRBV5-1, the J call TRBJ2-4, with no clear D. Germline assignment: CDR1 SGHRS and CDR2 YFSETQ. The CDR3 extends over 15 amino acids. The V end lost 0 bases, the J end lost 5 bases, and 12 bases lay between the germline ends.

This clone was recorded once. The CDR3 coding sequence is TGCAGCTTTACTCAGGACAGGGACTCCTACGAGCAGTACTTC. Amino acid sequence: CSFTQDRDSYEQYF. The chain couples TRBV29-1 to TRBJ2-7; 8 bases are a match to TRBD1. Germline lookup yields CDR1 SQVTM and CDR2 ANQGSEA. With 8 bases clipped from V and 0 bases from J, the junction kept 9 bases outside the gene matches. The CDR3 spans 14 residues.

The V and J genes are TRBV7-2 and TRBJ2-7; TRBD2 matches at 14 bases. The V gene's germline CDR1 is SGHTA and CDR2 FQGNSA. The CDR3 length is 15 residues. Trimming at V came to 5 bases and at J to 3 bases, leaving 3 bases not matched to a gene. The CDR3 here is CASSPGLAGVYEQYF. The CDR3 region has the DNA TGTGCCAGCAGCCCGGGACTAGCGGGAGTCTACGAGCAGTACTTC.

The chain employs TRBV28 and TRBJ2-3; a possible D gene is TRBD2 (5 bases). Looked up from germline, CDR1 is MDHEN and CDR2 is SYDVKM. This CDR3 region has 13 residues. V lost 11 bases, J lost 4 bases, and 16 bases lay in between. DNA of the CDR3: TGTGCCGCAACCGGAGGAGTTCCAGATACGCAGTATTTT. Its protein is CAATGGVPDTQYF.